These 22 T cell receptor beta chains were all obtained from the same sample, sequenced in a study of blood T cell repertoires in COVID-19. Produced via immunoSEQ multiplex PCR; TCRdb's table is partial and in-frame only. The sample contains about 59,000 clones, approximately 85% of which appear only once. The sequenced sample consisted of peripheral blood. These receptors were obtained from a human donor in a cohort sampled during active COVID-19.

V is TRBV25-1 and J is TRBJ2-7; D not certain. The CDR3 has 14 residues. Germline V lookup: CDR1 MGHDK, CDR2 SYGVNS. V gave up 0 bases and J gave up 7 bases, with 13 bases separating them. Written as DNA, the CDR3 is TGTGCCAGCAGTGAATACGCGGTATCTAGGGAGCAGTACTTC. As protein: CASSEYAVSREQYF.

The rearrangement uses TRBV3-1 (or the pseudogene TRBV3-2) and TRBJ2-5, with 8 nucleotides matching TRBD2. The CDR3 is 14 amino acids. V lost 6 bases, J lost 5 bases, and 8 bases stayed unmatched. CDR1 LGHDT and CDR2 YNNKEL come from the germline V gene (reference sequence). This CDR3 reads CASRPGGARETQYF. In DNA, the CDR3 is TGTGCCAGCAGGCCGGGGGGGGCTAGGGAGACCCAGTACTTC.

This clone was counted only a few times. The genes are TRBV4-2 and TRBJ2-7; D possibly corresponds to TRBD2 (6 bases). The germline V gene encodes CDR1 LGHNA and CDR2 YNFKEQ. This CDR3 is 15 amino acids long. V lost 3 bases and J 7 bases, leaving 19 bases between the germline ends. The CDR3 bases are TGTGCCAGCAGCCACCGACTAGTTGGGCTAGATGAGCAGTACTTC. Protein: CASSHRLVGLDEQYF.

The V and J genes are TRBV18 and TRBJ2-5, with 9 bases aligning to TRBD1. The V and J ends lost 3 bases and 6 bases, in that order; junction bases with no gene match: 2. The CDR3 length is 13 residues. Germline assignment: CDR1 KGHSH and CDR2 LQKENI. The CDR3 sequence: CASSPGQGQTQYF. The CDR3 DNA sequence: TGTGCCAGCTCACCGGGACAGGGCCAGACCCAGTACTTC.

The rearrangement uses TRBV12-5 and TRBJ1-5; 8 nucleotides match TRBD1. Germline CDR1 LGHNT, CDR2 FRNRAP. This CDR3 has 15 amino acids. The V and J ends lost 4 bases and 0 bases, in that order; junction bases with no gene match: 2. The CDR3 region has the DNA TGTGCTAGTGGTTGGACAGGGCCTAGCAATCAGCCCCAGCATTTT. This translates into CASGWTGPSNQPQHF.

The V call is TRBV5-6, the J call TRBJ2-7; D unresolved. From germline, CDR1 is SGHDT and CDR2 YYEEEE. Trimming cost V 4 bases and J 1 base, with 6 bases left between them. The CDR3 spans 12 residues. The CDR3 sequence is CASSRVSYEQYF. CDR3 DNA: TGTGCCAGCAGCCGGGTATCCTACGAGCAGTACTTC.

J is TRBJ1-2 and V is TRBV3-1 (or the pseudogene TRBV3-2); D might be TRBD1 (6 bases). CDR1 is LGHDT and CDR2 is YNNKEL in the germline V gene (reference sequence). V lost 1 base and J 4 bases, leaving 13 bases between the germline ends. This CDR3 comprises 15 residues. The CDR3 DNA is TGTGCCAGCAGCCAAGTATCAGGGGTTTCCTATGGCTACACCTTC. Translation gives CASSQVSGVSYGYTF.

This clone came up many times. The rearrangement uses TRBV27 and TRBJ1-1; perhaps TRBD1 as D (6 bases). Deletions cut 8 bases from V and 3 bases from J, with 19 bases between. This CDR3 contains 15 residues. Germline V gives CDR1 MNHEY, CDR2 SMNVEV (reference sequence). The CDR3 region is CASRRPRDMDTEAFF. The CDR3 coding sequence is TGTGCCAGCCGAAGACCCCGGGACATGGACACTGAAGCTTTCTTT.

The chain recombines TRBV3-1 (or the pseudogene TRBV3-2) with TRBJ2-5; D is unresolved. CDR1 and CDR2 (germline): LGHDT, YNNKEL (reference sequence). Trimming took off 1 base at V and 2 bases at J, with 5 bases between the two ends. The CDR3 consists of 13 residues. CDR3 nucleotides: TGTGCCAGCAGCCAAGTCGGGCAAGAGACCCAGTACTTC. It specifies CASSQVGQETQYF.

The chain is built from TRBV4-3 and TRBJ2-7, with TRBD1 as a possible D gene (5 bases). The CDR3 is 13 residues long. V lost 2 bases to trimming and J lost 5 bases, with 10 bases between them. From germline, CDR1 is LGHNA and CDR2 YSLEER. In DNA, the CDR3 is TGCGCCAGCAGCCAACTTATAGGGGACGAGCAGTACTTC. Translated, it gives CASSQLIGDEQYF.

The CDR3 region has the DNA TGTGCCAGCAGCCCCGGGACTAGGTTCACAGATACGCAGTATTTT. Residues: CASSPGTRFTDTQYF. This chain joins TRBV11-2 and TRBJ2-3; 8 nucleotides align to TRBD2. V lost 5 bases to trimming and J lost 2 bases; unmatched junction nucleotides: 6. The CDR3 covers 15 residues. The germline V gene encodes CDR1 SGHAT and CDR2 FQNNGV.

DNA for the CDR3: TGTGCCAGCAGCTTGGGGTCCCACCAGGGAAGCGATGAGCAGTTCTTC. It codes for CASSLGSHQGSDEQFF. V usage is TRBV5-8 and J usage is TRBJ2-1; a weak D match, TRBD1 (5 bases). V was pared by 0 bases and J by 8 bases, with 18 bases between. Germline V gives CDR1 SGHTS, CDR2 YDEGEE. CDR3 size: 16 residues.

The chain couples TRBV12-5 to TRBJ2-7, with TRBD1 matching 11 bases. Trimming cost V 7 bases and J 7 bases; bases outside gene matches: 12. This CDR3 is 15 amino acids long. CDR1 and CDR2 from the germline V gene are LGHNT and FRNRAP. Here the CDR3 reads CASAPGGQGAWEQYF. Written as DNA, the CDR3 is TGTGCTAGTGCCCCCGGAGGACAGGGGGCATGGGAGCAGTACTTC.

The chain employs TRBV7-2 and TRBJ2-5, with 8 bases lining up with TRBD2. V was pared by 2 bases and J by 2 bases, with 7 bases of the junction left unmatched. The CDR3 has 16 residues. The germline gives CDR1 SGHTA, CDR2 FQGNSA. CDR3 in amino acids: CASSLSAGAQQETQYF. The CDR3, as DNA: TGTGCCAGCAGCTTATCAGCGGGGGCCCAACAAGAGACCCAGTACTTC.

The chain has TRBV7-2 and TRBJ1-2; the match to TRBD1 covers 11 bases. V trimming: 4 bases; J trimming: 5 bases; junction bases outside the gene matches: 18. The germline CDR1 and CDR2 sequences are SGHTA and FQGNSA. The CDR3 runs to 19 residues. The CDR3 spells CASSSQGRTGGARGYGYTF. DNA of the CDR3: TGTGCCAGCAGCTCCCAGGGAAGGACAGGGGGCGCGAGGGGTTATGGCTACACCTTC.

The chain couples TRBV27 to TRBJ2-3; maybe TRBD2 (5 bases). The germline gives CDR1 MNHEY, CDR2 SMNVEV (reference sequence). The CDR3 contains 13 residues. The CDR3 loop is CAIRAADTDTQYF. CDR3 nucleotide sequence: TGTGCTATAAGAGCGGCCGACACAGATACGCAGTATTTT.

CDR3 sequence reads: CASSERWTGVRLSEQFF. CDR3 sequence (DNA): TGCGCCAGCAGTGAGAGGTGGACAGGGGTACGGTTGAGTGAGCAGTTCTTC. The chain couples TRBV10-1 to TRBJ2-1; 9 positions agree with TRBD1. Unmatched junction bases numbered 14, after V lost 2 bases and J lost 9 bases. This CDR3 is built from 17 residues. Germline V lookup: CDR1 WNHNN, CDR2 SYGVQD (reference sequence).

The chain is built from TRBV27 and TRBJ2-7; tentative D call: TRBD1 (6 bases). The CDR3 covers 15 residues. The germline V gene has CDR1 MNHEY and CDR2 SMNVEV (reference sequence). V was cut by 1 base and J by 0 bases, with 10 bases left in between. The CDR3: CASSLYPQGSYEQYF. The CDR3 coding sequence is TGTGCCAGCAGTTTATACCCACAGGGCTCCTACGAGCAGTACTTC.

The chain uses TRBV4-1 and TRBJ1-1; no definite D call. This CDR3 comprises 17 residues. Germline loops: CDR1 MGHRA, CDR2 YSYEKL. V was pared by 0 bases and J by 0 bases, with 14 bases between. The CDR3 loop reads CASSQDLRRLMNTEAFF. The CDR3 coding sequence is TGCGCCAGCAGCCAAGATCTCCGGAGGTTGATGAACACTGAAGCTTTCTTT.

V is TRBV20-1 and J is TRBJ2-7, with 9 bases identical to TRBD1. CDR3 length: 15 amino acids. V was pared by 3 bases and J by 4 bases, with 10 bases of the junction left unmatched. Germline-derived CDR1 and CDR2 are DFQATT and SNEGSKA (reference sequence). The CDR3: CSASLWTGERYEQYF. The DNA of the CDR3 is TGCAGTGCTAGTCTTTGGACAGGGGAGAGGTACGAGCAGTACTTC.

V gene TRBV6-4 combines with J gene TRBJ2-3; D is uncertain. The length of the CDR3 is 14 residues. V gave up 4 bases and J gave up 0 bases, with 8 bases separating them. Germline V gene data show CDR1 as MRHNA and CDR2 as SNTAGT. The CDR3 here is CASSAGGSTDTQYF. The CDR3 bases are TGTGCCAGCAGTGCAGGTGGTAGCACAGATACGCAGTATTTT.

This sequence joins TRBV7-2 and TRBJ2-4, with a possible D match to TRBD2 (5 bases). The CDR3 sequence is 15 residues long. V lost 5 bases and J 6 bases, leaving 17 bases between the germline ends. Germline V gives CDR1 SGHTA, CDR2 FQGNSA. The CDR3 loop reads CASSPRDQSGNIQYF. Here the CDR3 DNA reads TGTGCCAGCAGCCCCCGGGATCAATCTGGAAACATTCAGTACTTC.